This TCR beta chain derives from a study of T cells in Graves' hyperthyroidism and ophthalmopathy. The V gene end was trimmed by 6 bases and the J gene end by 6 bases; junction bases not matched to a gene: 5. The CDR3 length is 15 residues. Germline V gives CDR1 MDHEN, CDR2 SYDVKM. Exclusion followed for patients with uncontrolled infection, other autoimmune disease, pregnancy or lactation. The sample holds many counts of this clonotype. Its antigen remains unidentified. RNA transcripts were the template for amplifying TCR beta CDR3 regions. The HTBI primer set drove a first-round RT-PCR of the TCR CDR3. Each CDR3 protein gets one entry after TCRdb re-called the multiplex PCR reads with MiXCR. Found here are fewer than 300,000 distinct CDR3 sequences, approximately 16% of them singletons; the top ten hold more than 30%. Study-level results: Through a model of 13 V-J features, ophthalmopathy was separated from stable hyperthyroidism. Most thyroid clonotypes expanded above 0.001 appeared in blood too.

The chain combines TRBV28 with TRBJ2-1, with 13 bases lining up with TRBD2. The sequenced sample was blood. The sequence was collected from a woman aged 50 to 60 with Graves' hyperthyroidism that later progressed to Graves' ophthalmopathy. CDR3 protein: CASREGTSGINEQFF. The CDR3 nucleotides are TGTGCCAGCAGGGAAGGGACTAGCGGGATCAATGAGCAGTTCTTC.